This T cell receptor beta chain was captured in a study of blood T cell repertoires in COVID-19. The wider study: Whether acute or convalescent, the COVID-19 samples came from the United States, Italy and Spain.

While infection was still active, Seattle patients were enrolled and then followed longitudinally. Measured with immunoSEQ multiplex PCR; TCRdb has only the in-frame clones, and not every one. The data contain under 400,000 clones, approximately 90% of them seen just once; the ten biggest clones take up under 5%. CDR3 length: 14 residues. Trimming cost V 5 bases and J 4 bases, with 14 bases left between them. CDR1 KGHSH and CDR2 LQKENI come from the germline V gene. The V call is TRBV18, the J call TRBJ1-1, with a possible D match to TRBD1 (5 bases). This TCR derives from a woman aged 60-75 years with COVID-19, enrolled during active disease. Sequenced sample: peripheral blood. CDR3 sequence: CASSFTQGGTEAFF. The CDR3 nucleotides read TGTGCCAGCTCATTTACTCAGGGAGGCACTGAAGCTTTCTTT. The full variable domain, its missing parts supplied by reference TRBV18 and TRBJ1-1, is NAGVMQNPRHLVRRRGQEARLRCSPMKGHSHVYWYRQLPEEGLKFMVYLQKENIIDESGMPKERFSAEFPKEGPSILRIQQVVRGDSAAYFCASSFTQGGTEAFFGQGTRLTVV.